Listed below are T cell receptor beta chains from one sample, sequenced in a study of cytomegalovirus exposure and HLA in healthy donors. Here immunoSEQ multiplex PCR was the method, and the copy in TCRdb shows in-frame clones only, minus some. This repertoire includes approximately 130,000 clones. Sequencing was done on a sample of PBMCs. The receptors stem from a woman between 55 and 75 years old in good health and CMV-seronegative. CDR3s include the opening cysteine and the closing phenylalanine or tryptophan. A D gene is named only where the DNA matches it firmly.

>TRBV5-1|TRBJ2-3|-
CASSNPGDDTQYF
TGCGCCAGCAGTAACCCGGGGGATGATACGCAGTATTTT
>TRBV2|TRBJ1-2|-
CASSTPQVSLDGYTF
TGTGCCAGCAGCACCCCACAGGTTTCCCTTGATGGCTACACCTTC
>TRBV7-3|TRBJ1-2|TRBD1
CASSPTPKDTGDYGYTF
TGTGCCAGCAGCCCCACCCCCAAAGATACAGGGGACTATGGCTACACCTTC
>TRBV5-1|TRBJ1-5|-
CASSREPQGGINQPQHF
TGCGCCAGCAGCCGCGAACCACAGGGTGGGATAAATCAGCCCCAGCATTTT
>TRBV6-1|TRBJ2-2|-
CASSEPQPGELFF
TGTGCCAGCAGTGAACCCCAACCCGGGGAGCTGTTTTTT
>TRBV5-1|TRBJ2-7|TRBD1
CASSLDRGMYEQYF
TGCGCCAGCAGCTTGGACAGGGGCATGTACGAGCAGTACTTC
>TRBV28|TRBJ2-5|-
CASSLVGGKTQYF
TGTGCCAGCAGTTTGGTAGGCGGGAAGACCCAGTACTTC
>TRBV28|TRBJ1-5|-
CASSIDRSPGFNQPQHF
TGTGCCAGCAGTATAGACAGATCCCCCGGATTCAATCAGCCCCAGCATTTT
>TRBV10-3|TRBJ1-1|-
CAISKDPGTEAFF
TGTGCCATCAGTAAGGATCCAGGGACTGAAGCTTTCTTT
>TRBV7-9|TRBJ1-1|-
CASSLLQGNTEAFF
TGTGCCAGCAGCTTGCTTCAGGGCAACACTGAAGCTTTCTTT
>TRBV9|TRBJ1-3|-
CASIPRWAGGNTIYF
TGTGCCAGCATCCCCCGTTGGGCAGGCGGAAACACCATATATTTT
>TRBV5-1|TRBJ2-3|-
CASSDRRGGTDTQYF
TGCGCCAGCAGCGATCGGAGAGGCGGCACAGATACGCAGTATTTT
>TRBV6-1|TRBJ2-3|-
CASSAVDTQYF
TGTGCCAGCAGTGCCGTGGATACGCAGTATTTT
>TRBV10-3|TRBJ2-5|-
CAISHSTYQETQYF
TGTGCCATCAGCCATAGTACTTACCAAGAGACCCAGTACTTC
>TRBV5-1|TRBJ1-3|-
CASSFGDNSGNTIYF
TGCGCCAGCAGCTTCGGGGACAACTCTGGAAACACCATATATTTT
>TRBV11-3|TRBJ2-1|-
CASSVLGNEQFF
TGTGCCAGCAGCGTGCTCGGCAATGAGCAGTTCTTC
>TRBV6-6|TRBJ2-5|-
CASGQQETQYF
TGTGCCAGTGGACAGCAAGAGACCCAGTACTTC
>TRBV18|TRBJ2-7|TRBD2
CASSPFEAGVSSYEQYF
TGTGCCAGCTCACCATTCGAGGCGGGAGTCAGCTCCTACGAGCAGTACTTC
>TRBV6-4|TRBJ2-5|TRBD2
CASFGGEKTQYF
TGTGCCAGCTTTGGGGGGGAGAAGACCCAGTACTTC
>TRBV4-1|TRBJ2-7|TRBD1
CASSQPGQGLAYEQYF
TGCGCCAGCAGCCAACCCGGACAGGGGCTTGCCTACGAGCAGTACTTC
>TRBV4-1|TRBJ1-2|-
CASSQEGRGTNYGYTF
TGCGCCAGCAGCCAAGAAGGTCGGGGAACGAACTATGGCTACACCTTC
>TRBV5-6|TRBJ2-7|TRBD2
CASSWGLAGTFSSYEQYF
TGTGCCAGCAGCTGGGGACTAGCGGGGACCTTCAGCTCCTACGAGCAGTACTTC
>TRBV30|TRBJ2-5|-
CAWRARGTETQYF
TGTGCCTGGAGGGCCCGGGGAACCGAGACCCAGTACTTC
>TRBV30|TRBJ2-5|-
CAWSVWRGGLEETQYF
TGTGCCTGGAGTGTTTGGAGGGGGGGGCTAGAGGAGACCCAGTACTTC
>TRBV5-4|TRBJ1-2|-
CASSLGGNGYGYTF
TGTGCCAGCAGCTTGGGAGGGAACGGCTATGGCTACACCTTC
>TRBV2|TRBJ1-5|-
CASRGGTSYSNQPQHF
TGTGCCAGCAGGGGGGGGACCTCCTATAGCAATCAGCCCCAGCATTTT
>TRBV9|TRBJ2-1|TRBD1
CASGRGQGVNNEQFF
TGTGCCAGTGGGCGCGGCCAGGGGGTCAACAATGAGCAGTTCTTC
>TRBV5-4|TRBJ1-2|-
CASSFPGGSSGYTF
TGTGCCAGCAGCTTTCCGGGGGGCAGTTCTGGCTACACCTTC
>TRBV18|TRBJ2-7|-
CASSPQGDVGYEQYF
TGTGCCAGCTCACCACAAGGGGATGTAGGCTACGAGCAGTACTTC
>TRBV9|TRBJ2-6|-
CASSVNSKSSGANVLTF
TGTGCCAGCAGCGTAAACAGTAAATCCTCTGGGGCCAACGTCCTGACTTTC
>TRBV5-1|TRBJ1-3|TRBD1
CASSLGLGQGAAGNTIYF
TGCGCCAGCAGCCTGGGGTTGGGACAGGGGGCAGCTGGAAACACCATATATTTT
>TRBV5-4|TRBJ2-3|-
CASSHRVESTDTQYF
TGTGCCAGCAGCCACAGGGTTGAAAGCACAGATACGCAGTATTTT
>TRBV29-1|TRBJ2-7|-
CSVGHNYEQYF
TGCAGCGTTGGACACAACTACGAGCAGTACTTC
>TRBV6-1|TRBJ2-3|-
CASSLLTSTDTQYF
TGTGCCAGCAGTCTACTCACGAGCACAGATACGCAGTATTTT
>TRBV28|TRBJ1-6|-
CASSSFSPLHF
TGTGCCAGCAGTTCTTTCTCACCCCTCCACTTT
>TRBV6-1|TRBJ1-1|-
CASRPQGFENTEAFF
TGTGCCAGCAGACCTCAGGGGTTCGAAAACACTGAAGCTTTCTTT
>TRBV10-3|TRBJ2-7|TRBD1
CAIKAGGGDEQYF
TGTGCCATCAAGGCAGGGGGCGGCGACGAGCAGTACTTC
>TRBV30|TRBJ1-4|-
CAWSVRGSWGPATNEKLFF
TGTGCCTGGAGTGTCAGGGGATCGTGGGGGCCTGCAACTAATGAAAAACTGTTTTTT
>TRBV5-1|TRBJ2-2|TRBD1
CASNPGQGSVTGELFF
TGCGCCAGCAATCCTGGACAGGGTAGTGTTACCGGGGAGCTGTTTTTT
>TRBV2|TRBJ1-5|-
CASSAGSSGNQPQHF
TGTGCCAGCAGTGCTGGGAGTTCGGGCAATCAGCCCCAGCATTTT
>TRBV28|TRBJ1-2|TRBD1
CASSMGQGAKGYTF
TGTGCCAGCAGTATGGGACAGGGGGCGAAGGGCTACACCTTC
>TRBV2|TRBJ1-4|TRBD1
CASSGQGHEKLFF
TGTGCCAGCAGCGGACAGGGTCATGAAAAACTGTTTTTT
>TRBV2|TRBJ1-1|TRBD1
CASSTGTGSRLALNTEAFF
TGTGCCAGCAGTACCGGGACAGGGTCCCGTTTGGCCCTGAACACTGAAGCTTTCTTT
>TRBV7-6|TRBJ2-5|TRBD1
CASSPAGTGPWETQYF
TGTGCCAGCAGTCCTGCCGGGACAGGGCCATGGGAGACCCAGTACTTC
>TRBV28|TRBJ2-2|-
CASSSVRTAQRGRTGELFF
TGTGCCAGCAGTTCCGTAAGGACAGCCCAACGGGGCCGCACCGGGGAGCTGTTTTTT
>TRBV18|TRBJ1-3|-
CASSPTSEGYGGNTIYF
TGTGCCAGCTCACCAACATCTGAGGGTTATGGAGGAAACACCATATATTTT
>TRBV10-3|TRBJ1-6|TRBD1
CAISESKGTGASPLHF
TGTGCCATCAGTGAGTCGAAGGGGACAGGGGCTTCACCCCTCCACTTT
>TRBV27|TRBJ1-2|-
CASSLGGPRDRSFYGYTF
TGTGCCAGCAGTTTAGGAGGGCCCCGTGACAGATCCTTCTATGGCTACACCTTC
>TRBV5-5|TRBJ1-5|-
CASSLGGEGSKPQHF
TGTGCCAGCAGCCTGGGGGGGGAGGGGAGTAAGCCCCAGCATTTT
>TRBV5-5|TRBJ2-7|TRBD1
CASSLDGTGLGYEQYF
TGTGCCAGCAGCCTAGACGGGACAGGACTTGGCTACGAGCAGTACTTC